The 21 T cell receptor beta chains in this list originate from one sample, sequenced in a study of identical twins. TCRdb recomputed calls from the 5' RACE reads with MiXCR, one row per CDR3 protein. The sample records a few hundred thousand distinct CDR3 sequences, less than 20% being singletons. Sequencing input: naive T cells sorted from blood. The receptors derive from a man aged 45-65 years in good health.

This clonotype was counted between two and nine times. This chain joins TRBV7-9 and TRBJ1-1; D is unresolved. V gave up 7 bases and J gave up 1 base, with 10 bases separating them. Germline V gene data show CDR1 as SEHNR and CDR2 as FQNEAQ (reference sequence). CDR3 length: 13 residues. The CDR3 DNA is TGTGCCAGCACCCTGGGGTGGAACACTGAAGCTTTCTTT. It is translated as CASTLGWNTEAFF. Together with reference TRBV7-9 and TRBJ1-1, the CDR3 gives the full variable domain: DTGVSQNPRHKITKRGQNVTFRCDPISEHNRLYWYRQTLGQGPEFLTYFQNEAQLEKSRLLSDRFSAERPKGSFSTLEIQRTEQGDSAMYLCASTLGWNTEAFFGQGTRLTVV.

This clonotype turned up a few times. V and J are TRBV10-2 and TRBJ1-1; TRBD1 matches 9 bases. This CDR3 spans 13 amino acids. Germline V gene lookup returns CDR1 WSHSY and CDR2 SAAADI. Trimming took 5 bases from V and 6 from J; bases not matched to a gene: 4. CDR3: CASSQQGAAEAFF. In DNA, the CDR3 is TGCGCCAGCAGTCAACAGGGGGCTGCTGAAGCTTTCTTT.

The chain combines TRBV4-3 with TRBJ2-7; tentative D call: TRBD2 (6 bases). From germline, CDR1 is LGHNA and CDR2 YSLEER. The V end lost 0 bases, the J end lost 4 bases, and 28 bases lay between the germline ends. The CDR3 covers 20 residues. CDR3 region: CASSQDRLAGRSPSRYEQYF. DNA for the CDR3: TGCGCCAGCAGCCAAGATAGGCTCGCGGGGCGGTCACCCAGTAGGTACGAGCAGTACTTC.

The genes are TRBV24-1 and TRBJ2-5, with D hard to call. Trimming took off 0 bases at V and 4 bases at J, with 5 bases between the two ends. The CDR3 is 13 residues long. The germline V gene has CDR1 KGHDR and CDR2 SFDVKD. CDR3 sequence reads: CATSDLGRETQYF. In nucleotides, the CDR3 is TGTGCCACCAGTGATTTGGGCAGAGAGACCCAGTACTTC.

The chain has TRBV4-1 and TRBJ2-1, with 7 bases fitting TRBD1. From germline, CDR1 is MGHRA and CDR2 YSYEKL. The CDR3 spans 21 residues. The J segment lost 12 bases and the V segment lost 0 bases, leaving 29 bases of the junction unmatched. Here the CDR3 reads CASSQDSVQGDPGQYNEWQFF. The DNA of the CDR3 is TGCGCCAGCAGCCAAGATTCGGTTCAGGGGGATCCGGGACAGTACAATGAGTGGCAGTTCTTC.

The chain links TRBV20-1 to TRBJ2-4, with D maybe TRBD1 (5 bases). Trimming removed 0 bases from V and 15 bases from J, with 18 bases in between. The CDR3 consists of 13 residues. CDR1 and CDR2 from the germline V gene are DFQATT and SNEGSKA (reference sequence). CDR3 sequence: CSARDPDKGTRYF. CDR3 DNA sequence: TGCAGTGCTAGAGATCCGGACAAGGGAACACGGTACTTC.

Details on this clonotype: Just one base apart from a much larger clone, this may be a read error. The chain couples TRBV3-1 to TRBJ2-7; TRBD1 agrees at 7 bases. CDR1 LGHDT and CDR2 YNNKEL come from the germline V gene (reference sequence). This CDR3 spans 15 amino acids. This CDR3 reads CACSQGPGQTYEQYF. The CDR3 nucleotides are TGTGCCTGCAGCCAAGGACCGGGACAGACCTACGAGCAGTACTTC.

The chain has TRBV5-1 and TRBJ2-7; D possibly corresponds to TRBD2 (6 bases). V was shortened by 4 bases and J by 7 bases, with 21 bases between the two germline ends. The CDR3 runs to 15 residues. Germline-derived CDR1 and CDR2 are SGHRS and YFSETQ. The CDR3 nucleotides read TGCGCCAGCAGCGTCTCGGAGGGTGGCCTCTGGGAGCAGTACTTC. Translation: CASSVSEGGLWEQYF.

The chain carries TRBV5-8 and TRBJ2-1, with 7 bases matching TRBD1. J lost 4 bases, V lost 4 bases, and 5 bases had no gene match. Germline-derived CDR1 and CDR2 are SGHTS and YDEGEE. The CDR3 extends over 14 amino acids. CDR3 loop: CASSPGTDYNEQFF. CDR3 coding DNA: TGTGCCAGCAGCCCAGGGACAGATTACAATGAGCAGTTCTTC.

The chain combines TRBV4-3 with TRBJ2-4; D is unresolved. From germline, CDR1 is LGHNA and CDR2 YSLEER. Trimming removed 0 bases from V and 7 bases from J, with 7 bases in between. CDR3 size: 13 residues. This CDR3 is CASSQDIRNIQYF. Written as DNA, the CDR3 is TGCGCCAGCAGCCAAGATATCCGCAACATTCAGTACTTC.

This clonotype was counted between two and nine times. CDR3 DNA sequence: TGCAGCGTTGTGAGGTGGGGTAAGCTATCCTACAATGAGCAGTTCTTC. Protein: CSVVRWGKLSYNEQFF. The chain employs TRBV29-1 and TRBJ2-1; D gene uncertain. V was pared by 4 bases and J by 1 base, with 17 bases between. The CDR3 sequence is 16 residues long. Per the germline V gene, CDR1 is SQVTM and CDR2 is ANQGSEA.

This chain's CDR3 is CASSSTGTDWYEQYF. The DNA of the CDR3 is TGCGCCAGCAGCTCGACCGGGACAGACTGGTACGAGCAGTACTTC. V is TRBV5-1 and J is TRBJ2-7, with 7 bases matching TRBD1. Germline V gives CDR1 SGHRS, CDR2 YFSETQ. V lost 3 bases to trimming and J lost 4 bases; unmatched junction nucleotides: 10. CDR3 length: 15 amino acids.

This clonotype was counted at least ten times. This rearrangement joins TRBV20-1 to TRBJ2-3; TRBD2 is a possible D gene (7 bases). The CDR3 consists of 15 residues. Trimming stripped 4 bases from V and 3 bases from J, with 17 bases between. Germline V lookup: CDR1 DFQATT, CDR2 SNEGSKA (reference sequence). DNA for the CDR3: TGCAGTGCTAAGGGAGCGGAGGGGGGGACAGATACGCAGTATTTT. This codes for CSAKGAEGGTDTQYF.

The sample holds many counts of this clonotype. The chain uses TRBV20-1 and TRBJ2-5; possible D gene TRBD2, 6 bases. CDR1 is DFQATT and CDR2 is SNEGSKA in the germline V gene (reference sequence). The length of the CDR3 is 15 residues. The germline V and J ends were trimmed by 3 bases and 2 bases, with 16 bases remaining between them. The DNA of the CDR3 is TGCAGTGCTAGCGTGTGGCGGGGACCACAAGAGACCCAGTACTTC. Its protein is CSASVWRGPQETQYF.

This clonotype has ten or more counts. The rearrangement links TRBV20-1 to TRBJ2-1; D is uncertain. Trimming cost V 1 base and J 4 bases, with 5 bases left between them. The CDR3 covers 12 residues. Looked up from germline, CDR1 is DFQATT and CDR2 is SNEGSKA (reference sequence). In DNA form, the CDR3 reads TGCAGTGCTAGAGCAGCGTACAATGAGCAGTTCTTC. As protein: CSARAAYNEQFF.

The DNA of the CDR3 is TGTGCCAGCAGCTCACCACGACAGGGAGACCACGAGCAGTACTTC. Its protein is CASSSPRQGDHEQYF. V is TRBV5-5 and J is TRBJ2-7, with 7 nucleotides matching TRBD1. V dropped 3 bases and J dropped 5; count of bases not matched to a gene: 11. The CDR3 runs 15 residues. In germline, CDR1 is SGHKS, CDR2 YYEKEE (reference sequence).

This clonotype was picked up a small number of times. The V and J genes are TRBV7-9 and TRBJ1-1; D may be TRBD1 (5 bases). Per the germline V gene, CDR1 is SEHNR and CDR2 is FQNEAQ (reference sequence). The CDR3 contains 12 residues. V lost 7 bases and J 8 bases, leaving 14 bases between the germline ends. CDR3 protein: CASTPGAPEAFF. The CDR3 DNA reads TGTGCCAGCACCCCTGGGGCACCCGAAGCTTTCTTT.

This clonotype came up many times. The chain recombines TRBV7-2 with TRBJ2-7, with D possibly being TRBD1 or TRBD2 (5 bases each). V was shortened by 0 bases and J by 4 bases, with 13 bases between the two germline ends. Germline lookup yields CDR1 SGHTA and CDR2 FQGNSA. This CDR3 is built from 15 residues. CDR3 in amino acids: CASSLAGGETYEQYF. DNA of the CDR3: TGTGCCAGCAGCTTAGCTGGGGGTGAAACTTACGAGCAGTACTTC.

CDR3 region: CASGLSGGPYNEQFF. The CDR3 region has the DNA TGTGCCAGCGGACTAAGCGGGGGGCCCTACAATGAGCAGTTCTTC. V is TRBV28 and J is TRBJ2-1; 9 bases align to TRBD2. Germline values: CDR1 MDHEN, CDR2 SYDVKM. V lost 8 bases to trimming and J lost 2 bases; unmatched junction nucleotides: 7. This CDR3 spans 15 amino acids.

This clonotype was counted ten times or more. The genes are TRBV10-3 and TRBJ2-7, with 8 nucleotides matching TRBD1. CDR1 and CDR2 from the germline V gene are ENHRY and SYGVKD. This CDR3 has 13 amino acids. V shed 4 bases, J shed 5 bases, and the junction held 4 bases outside the gene matches. The CDR3 region has the DNA TGTGCCATCAGTGTGGTGACAGGGGACGAGCAGTACTTC. Translated: CAISVVTGDEQYF.

V and J are TRBV29-1 and TRBJ2-3; 11 bases are a match to TRBD2. The CDR3 covers 14 residues. The trim removed 7 bases at V and 3 bases at J, leaving 6 bases unmatched. From germline, CDR1 is SQVTM and CDR2 ANQGSEA. The chain's CDR3 is CSAVAGGNTDTQYF. The CDR3 DNA is TGCAGCGCAGTAGCGGGAGGGAATACAGATACGCAGTATTTT.